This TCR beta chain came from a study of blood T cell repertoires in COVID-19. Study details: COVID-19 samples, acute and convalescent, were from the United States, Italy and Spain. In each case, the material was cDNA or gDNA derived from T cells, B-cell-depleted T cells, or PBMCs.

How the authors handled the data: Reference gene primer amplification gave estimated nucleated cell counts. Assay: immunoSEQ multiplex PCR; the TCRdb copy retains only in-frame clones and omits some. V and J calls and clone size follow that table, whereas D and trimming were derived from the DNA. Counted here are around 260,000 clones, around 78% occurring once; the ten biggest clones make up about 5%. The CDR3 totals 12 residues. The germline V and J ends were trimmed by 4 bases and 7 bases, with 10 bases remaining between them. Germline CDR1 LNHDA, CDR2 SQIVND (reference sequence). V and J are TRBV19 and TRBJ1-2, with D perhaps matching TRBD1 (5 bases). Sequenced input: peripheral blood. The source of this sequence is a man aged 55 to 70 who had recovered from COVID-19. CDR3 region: CASSTQGFGYTF. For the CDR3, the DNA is TGTGCCAGTAGTACCCAGGGCTTTGGCTACACCTTC.